Listed below are T cell receptor beta chains from one sample, sequenced in a study of blood T cell repertoires in COVID-19. Assay: immunoSEQ multiplex PCR; the TCRdb copy retains only in-frame clones and omits some. Of about 350,000 clones in the sample, roughly 87% are singletons; the top ten hold 1%. The sequencing sample was made of PBMCs or T cells enriched from blood (not recorded which). The receptors derive from a woman younger than 45 who had recovered from COVID-19. The CDR3 runs from the conserved cysteine through the conserved F or W. Fields, in order: V gene, D gene, clone size, J gene, CDR3 protein, CDR3 DNA. D genes are given only for firm matches. Not all rows give a size; the values are once, few, many and, for expanded clones, a class.

TRBV5-1	-	-	TRBJ1-4	CASSLGGHGLNEKLFF	TGCGCCAGCAGCTTGGGGGGCCACGGCTTAAATGAAAAACTGTTTTTT
TRBV6-5	-	few	TRBJ2-7	CATLGLTDYEQYF	TGTGCCACCCTGGGACTCACTGACTACGAGCAGTACTTC
TRBV6-5	TRBD2	-	TRBJ2-1	CASSPGTKNGDEQFF	TGTGCCAGCAGCCCCGGGACTAAAAATGGCGATGAGCAGTTCTTC
TRBV30	-	-	TRBJ1-6	CAWSPRTESSYNSPLHF	TGTGCCTGGAGTCCCCGGACAGAAAGCTCCTATAATTCACCCCTCCACTTT
TRBV11-2	TRBD1	-	TRBJ1-6	CASSSPTGVGSPLHF	TGTGCCAGCAGCTCTCCGACAGGGGTGGGATCACCCCTCCACTTT
TRBV4-3	-	-	TRBJ1-1	CASSQGLKTEAFF	TGCGCCAGCAGCCAAGGTTTAAAAACTGAAGCTTTCTTT
TRBV28	-	-	TRBJ1-6	CASRPRAPNSPLHF	TGTGCCAGCAGGCCGCGGGCCCCTAATTCACCCCTCCACTTT
TRBV2	-	-	TRBJ2-6	CASENGGAGANVLTF	TGTGCCAGCGAGAATGGGGGCGCTGGGGCCAACGTCCTGACTTTC
TRBV15	-	few	TRBJ2-2	CATSRELPRVTGELFF	TGTGCCACCAGCAGAGAGCTGCCCAGGGTCACCGGGGAGCTGTTTTTT
TRBV5-1	-	-	TRBJ1-1	CASSGDMNTEAFF	TGCGCCAGCAGCGGCGACATGAACACTGAAGCTTTCTTT
TRBV10-3	-	once	TRBJ2-3	CAITPTGSTDTQYF	TGTGCCATCACCCCGACCGGGTCCACAGATACGCAGTATTTT
TRBV18	-	-	TRBJ1-6	CASSPLDQATNSPLHF	TGTGCCAGCTCACCACTCGACCAGGCCACCAATTCACCCCTCCACTTT
TRBV3-1/TRBV3-2	-	once	TRBJ1-1	CASSQEATGNTEAFF	TGTGCCAGCAGCCAAGAAGCGACGGGGAACACTGAAGCTTTCTTT
TRBV25-1	TRBD1	once	TRBJ1-1	CASTRTGDWSEAFF	TGTGCCAGCACCCGGACAGGGGATTGGTCTGAAGCTTTCTTT
TRBV10-1	-	-	TRBJ1-2	CASSEFALAPYGYTF	TGCGCCAGCAGTGAATTCGCCCTGGCTCCCTATGGCTACACCTTC
TRBV4-1	-	-	TRBJ2-5	CASSQRPDIWYQETQYF	TGCGCCAGCAGCCAACGTCCGGACATTTGGTACCAAGAGACCCAGTACTTC
TRBV2	-	-	TRBJ2-7	CASSDQGRREQYF	TGTGCCAGCAGTGATCAGGGTAGGAGAGAGCAGTACTTC
TRBV4-1	TRBD1	-	TRBJ1-4	CASRREGQGTTNEKLFF	TGCGCCAGCAGAAGAGAGGGACAGGGTACAACTAATGAAAAACTGTTTTTT
TRBV11-2	TRBD1	-	TRBJ1-6	CASSLRQGGPSPLHF	TGTGCCAGCAGCCTTCGACAGGGAGGACCTTCACCCCTCCACTTT
TRBV9	-	-	TRBJ2-2	CASSDTNTGELFF	TGTGCCAGCAGCGATACGAACACCGGGGAGCTGTTTTTT
TRBV5-5	-	few	TRBJ1-6	CASSFDGLSNSPLHF	TGTGCCAGCAGCTTCGACGGACTGAGCAATTCACCCCTCCACTTT
TRBV6-5	TRBD1	-	TRBJ2-7	CASSIGQVSYEQYF	TGTGCCAGCAGCATAGGACAGGTCTCCTACGAGCAGTACTTC
TRBV12-3/TRBV12-4	-	-	TRBJ2-7	CASSLTAGYEQYF	TGTGCCAGCAGTTTAACTGCCGGGTACGAGCAGTACTTC
TRBV7-2	-	-	TRBJ2-5	CASSLSRLQETQYF	TGTGCCAGCAGCTTATCTAGACTTCAAGAGACCCAGTACTTC
TRBV19	TRBD1	-	TRBJ2-7	CASSPLDRGLLEQYF	TGTGCCAGTAGTCCCCTGGACAGGGGGCTCCTCGAGCAGTACTTC
TRBV6-1	-	-	TRBJ1-3	CASSEAALSGNTIYF	TGTGCCAGCAGTGAAGCTGCGCTCTCTGGAAACACCATATATTTT
TRBV9	-	-	TRBJ2-3	CASSVGGVSPDTQYF	TGTGCCAGCAGCGTAGGGGGGGTTAGCCCAGATACGCAGTATTTT
TRBV7-9	-	-	TRBJ2-7	CASSLVGQGHYEQYF	TGTGCCAGCAGCTTAGTTGGCCAGGGACACTACGAGCAGTACTTC
TRBV9	-	-	TRBJ1-2	CASSVEGSRYYGYTF	TGTGCCAGCAGCGTAGAGGGGTCGCGATACTATGGCTACACCTTC
TRBV28	TRBD1	-	TRBJ1-2	CASSPGQVSTNYGYTF	TGTGCCAGCAGTCCAGGACAGGTTTCTACTAACTATGGCTACACCTTC
TRBV10-1	TRBD2	-	TRBJ2-2	CASSEIRRGISGELFF	TGCGCCAGCAGTGAGATCAGGCGGGGGATCTCCGGGGAGCTGTTTTTT
TRBV14	TRBD2	-	TRBJ2-1	CASSQESGGAFEQFF	TGTGCCAGCAGCCAAGAAAGCGGGGGGGCTTTTGAGCAGTTCTTC
TRBV5-3	-	-	TRBJ1-5	CARSFRGGNNHQPQHF	TGTGCCAGAAGCTTTCGGGGGGGAAATAACCATCAGCCCCAGCATTTT
TRBV5-1	-	few	TRBJ2-3	CASRSRGSTTDTQYF	TGCGCCAGCCGATCTCGGGGGTCCACCACAGATACGCAGTATTTT
TRBV19	TRBD2	-	TRBJ2-3	CASSIKLAGDTDTQYF	TGTGCCAGTAGTATAAAACTAGCGGGTGATACAGATACGCAGTATTTT
TRBV7-9	TRBD1	-	TRBJ1-1	CASSLRGRNTEAFF	TGTGCCAGCAGCTTAAGGGGGCGGAACACTGAAGCTTTCTTT
TRBV6-2/TRBV6-3	-	-	TRBJ1-3	CASSYSSGNTIYF	TGTGCCAGCAGTTACTCTTCGGGAAACACCATATATTTT
TRBV19	TRBD1	once	TRBJ2-2	CASSGDRANTGELFF	TGTGCCAGTAGCGGGGACAGAGCGAACACCGGGGAGCTGTTTTTT
TRBV18	-	-	TRBJ2-7	CASSAQGGHEQYF	TGTGCCAGCTCAGCTCAGGGGGGCCACGAGCAGTACTTC
TRBV6-5	-	few	TRBJ2-7	CASSFDRYSYEQYF	TGTGCCAGCAGTTTCGACAGATACTCCTACGAGCAGTACTTC
TRBV6-2/TRBV6-3	-	-	TRBJ1-5	CASSYPGGAGNQPQHF	TGTGCCAGCAGTTACCCAGGCGGGGCGGGCAATCAGCCCCAGCATTTT
TRBV6-4	-	-	TRBJ1-1	CASREQEGTEAFF	TGTGCCAGCAGAGAACAAGAGGGCACCGAAGCTTTCTTT
TRBV28	TRBD1	-	TRBJ1-3	CASSKAGTGDSGNTIYF	TGTGCCAGCAGTAAAGCCGGGACAGGGGACTCTGGAAACACCATATATTTT
TRBV9	-	-	TRBJ2-7	CASSVGADTPYEQYF	TGTGCCAGCAGCGTAGGAGCTGATACTCCTTACGAGCAGTACTTC
TRBV7-9	-	few	TRBJ1-2	CASSFEQNYGYTF	TGTGCCAGCAGCTTCGAACAAAACTATGGCTACACCTTC
TRBV28	-	-	TRBJ1-5	CASSSQGSFQPQHF	TGTGCCAGCAGTTCACAGGGAAGTTTTCAGCCCCAGCATTTT
TRBV15	TRBD1	-	TRBJ2-1	CATSRVIGQDPRGQSFNEQFF	TGTGCCACCAGCAGAGTAATAGGACAGGATCCCCGGGGTCAGTCCTTTAATGAGCAGTTCTTC
TRBV19	-	-	TRBJ1-5	CATSRGNQPQHF	TGTGCCACCTCCCGCGGGAATCAGCCCCAGCATTTT
TRBV2	-	-	TRBJ1-2	CASSEGAAGISGYTF	TGTGCCAGCAGTGAAGGGGCGGCGGGGATCTCTGGCTACACCTTC
TRBV18	TRBD1	-	TRBJ1-1	CASSLDRGPEAFF	TGTGCCAGCTCACTCGACAGGGGGCCTGAAGCTTTCTTT
TRBV7-9	-	-	TRBJ1-5	CASSPNSNQPQHF	TGTGCCAGCAGTCCAAACAGTAATCAGCCCCAGCATTTT
TRBV4-1	-	-	TRBJ1-4	CASRGNPNEKLFF	TGCGCCAGCAGGGGCAACCCTAATGAAAAACTGTTTTTT
TRBV11-2	TRBD2	-	TRBJ2-2	CASSLGGYGELFF	TGTGCCAGCAGCCTCGGGGGGTACGGGGAGCTGTTTTTT